This T cell receptor beta chain derives from a study of blood T cell repertoires in COVID-19. Study-wide context: The cDNA or gDNA used as material had been derived from T cells, B-cell-depleted T cells, or PBMCs.

Per the authors' pipeline: For nucleated cells, counts were estimated from reference gene primer amplification. Sequencing used immunoSEQ multiplex PCR; TCRdb keeps in-frame clones, though not all of them. V, J and clone size are those of that table, while D and trimming were read from the DNA. The sample lists around 300,000 clones, roughly 87% occurring once. Recovery meant two consecutive negative NP/OP PCR tests, professional clearance, or resolved symptoms. The CDR3 is 16 amino acids. The sequencing sample was made of PBMCs or T cells enriched from blood (not recorded which). The rearrangement links TRBV12-2 to TRBJ1-4. TRBV12-2 is termed a pseudogene. The sequence derives from a woman aged 40 to 49 who had recovered from COVID-19. CDR3 sequence: CASRICPERGGEKLFF. The DNA for the CDR3 is TGTGCAAGTCGAATCTGCCCTGAGAGGGGGGGTGAAAAACTGTTTTTT.